This entry lists 9 T cell receptor beta chains sequenced from one sample in a study of T cells in Graves' hyperthyroidism and ophthalmopathy. RNA transcripts provided the source from which TCR beta CDR3 regions were amplified. The study used the HTBI primer set for a first-round RT-PCR of the TCR CDR3. A single record per CDR3 protein comes from TCRdb applying MiXCR to the multiplex PCR reads. The repertoire consists of about 300,000 distinct CDR3 sequences, with less than 15% occurring once and the leading ten covering 7.8%. The sequenced sample consisted of blood. These receptors all stem from a young woman with Graves' hyperthyroidism that later progressed to Graves' ophthalmopathy.

This clonotype was observed a few times. The V and J genes are TRBV30 and TRBJ2-2; D is perhaps TRBD1 or TRBD2 (5 bases each). This CDR3 is built from 16 residues. Germline V lookup: CDR1 GTSNPN, CDR2 SVGIG (reference sequence). Trimming took off 5 bases at V and 3 bases at J, with 19 bases between the two ends. The CDR3 DNA reads TGTGCCTGGTCTCGGGGCTACAGCCACGACACCGGGGAGCTGTTTTTT. Its protein is CAWSRGYSHDTGELFF. The full variable domain, rest sourced from reference TRBV30 and TRBJ2-2, is SQTIHQWPATLVQPVGSPLSLECTVEGTSNPNLYWYRQAAGRGLQLLFYSVGIGQISSEVPQNLSASRPQDRQFILSSKKLLLSDSGFYLCAWSRGYSHDTGELFFGEGSRLTVL.

At least ten counts were recorded for this clonotype. This rearrangement joins TRBV18 to TRBJ2-7; tentatively, D is TRBD1 (6 bases). This CDR3 is 15 amino acids long. Trimming removed 3 bases from V and 2 bases from J, with 14 bases in between. Germline assignment: CDR1 KGHSH and CDR2 LQKENI. The CDR3 loop is CASSPEMGAPYEQYF. The CDR3 DNA reads as TGTGCCAGCTCACCGGAGATGGGGGCCCCCTACGAGCAGTACTTC. Based on the CDR3 plus reference TRBV18 and TRBJ2-7, the full variable domain is NAGVMQNPRHLVRRRGQEARLRCSPMKGHSHVYWYRQLPEEGLKFMVYLQKENIIDESGMPKERFSAEFPKEGPSILRIQQVVRGDSAAYFCASSPEMGAPYEQYFGPGTRLTVT.

This clonotype was observed once. A much larger clone is a single base away; this may be a read error. This sequence joins TRBV19 and TRBJ1-1; D remains ambiguous. Germline CDR1 is LNHDA and CDR2 is SQIVND (reference sequence). The ends were cut back, 5 bases at V and 4 bases at J, with 14 bases in the middle. The CDR3 spans 14 residues. The CDR3 region has the DNA TGTGCCAGTAGTTTGGTCCCGACTAGCACTGAAGCTTTCTTT. It is translated as CASSLVPTSTEAFF.

This clonotype was recorded many times. The chain recombines TRBV11-2 with TRBJ1-2; weak D call: TRBD1 (5 bases). The V end lost 3 bases, the J end lost 4 bases, and 9 bases lay between the germline ends. Per germline, CDR1 SGHAT and CDR2 FQNNGV. The CDR3 is made up of 13 amino acids. The DNA for the CDR3 is TGTGCCAGCAGCTTGGAGAGGGGCTATGGCTACACCTTC. Translating it yields CASSLERGYGYTF. Supplemented by reference TRBV11-2 and TRBJ1-2, the full variable domain reads EAGVAQSPRYKIIEKRQSVAFWCNPISGHATLYWYQQILGQGPKLLIQFQNNGVVDDSQLPKDRFSAERLKGVDSTLKIQPAKLEDSAVYLCASSLERGYGYTFGSGTRLTVV.

The chain links TRBV19 to TRBJ1-4; 9 nucleotides line up with TRBD1. CDR1 is LNHDA, CDR2 SQIVND, per germline (reference sequence). The CDR3 is made up of 15 amino acids. With 5 bases clipped from V and 8 bases from J, the junction kept 9 bases outside the gene matches. CDR3 protein: CASSLWTGEAEKLFF. The CDR3 bases are TGTGCCAGTAGTCTTTGGACAGGGGAGGCAGAAAAACTGTTTTTT.

This clonotype was seen a few times. The chain recombines TRBV28 with TRBJ2-3; the match to TRBD1 covers 8 bases. The germline gives CDR1 MDHEN, CDR2 SYDVKM. The CDR3 runs to 13 residues. Unmatched junction bases numbered 2, after V lost 3 bases and J lost 6 bases. The CDR3 is CASSFRDRDTQYF. The CDR3 DNA reads as TGTGCCAGCAGTTTCCGGGACAGGGATACGCAGTATTTT.

This clonotype was recorded at least ten times. V and J are TRBV2 and TRBJ1-5, with D possibly being TRBD1 (6 bases). The CDR3 loop spans 15 amino acids. Trimming cost V 8 bases and J 0 bases, with 14 bases left between them. CDR1 SNHLY and CDR2 FYNNEI come from the germline V gene. CDR3 residues: CASGQGTYSNQPQHF. As DNA, the CDR3 is TGTGCCAGCGGGCAGGGGACTTATAGCAATCAGCCCCAGCATTTT.

This clonotype was counted between two and nine times. A much larger clone differs by one base, so this may be a read error. The chain employs TRBV28 and TRBJ1-3; 7 bases line up with TRBD1. Germline lookup yields CDR1 MDHEN and CDR2 SYDVKM. The CDR3 covers 15 residues. The CDR3 DNA reads as TGTGCCAGCAGACAGGACAGGAGCTCTGGAAACACCGTATATTTT. Translation gives CASRQDRSSGNTVYF.

This chain joins TRBV9 and TRBJ2-1, with 7 bases lining up with TRBD2. The germline V gene encodes CDR1 SGDLS and CDR2 YYNGEE. This CDR3 has 14 residues. Trimming at V came to 4 bases and at J to 5 bases, leaving 6 bases not matched to a gene. In DNA, the CDR3 is TGTGCCAGCAGCCTGGCGGGAGTCCACAATGAGCAGTTCTTC. This encodes CASSLAGVHNEQFF.